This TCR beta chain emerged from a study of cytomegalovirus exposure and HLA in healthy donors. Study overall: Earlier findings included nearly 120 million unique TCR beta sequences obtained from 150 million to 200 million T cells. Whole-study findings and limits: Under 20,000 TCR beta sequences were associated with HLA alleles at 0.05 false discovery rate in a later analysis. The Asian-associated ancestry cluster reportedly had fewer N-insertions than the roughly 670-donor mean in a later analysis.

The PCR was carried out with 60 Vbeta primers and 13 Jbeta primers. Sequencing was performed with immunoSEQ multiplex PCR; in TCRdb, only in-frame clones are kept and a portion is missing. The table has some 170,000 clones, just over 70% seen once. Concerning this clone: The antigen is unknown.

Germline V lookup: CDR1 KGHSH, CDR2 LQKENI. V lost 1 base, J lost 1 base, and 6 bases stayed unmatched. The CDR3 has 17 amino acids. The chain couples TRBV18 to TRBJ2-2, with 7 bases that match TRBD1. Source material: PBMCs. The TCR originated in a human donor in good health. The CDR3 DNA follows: TGTGCCAGCTCACCACTAAGGCAGGGGGTGAACACCGGGGAGCTGTTTTTT. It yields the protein CASSPLRQGVNTGELFF. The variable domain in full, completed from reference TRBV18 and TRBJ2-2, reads NAGVMQNPRHLVRRRGQEARLRCSPMKGHSHVYWYRQLPEEGLKFMVYLQKENIIDESGMPKERFSAEFPKEGPSILRIQQVVRGDSAAYFCASSPLRQGVNTGELFFGEGSRLTVL.